Below are 30 T cell receptor beta chains sequenced from a single sample in a study of T-cell reconstitution after alpha-beta-depleted transplantation in children. Unique molecular identifiers featured in how the TCRbeta library was prepared. MiXCR was run by TCRdb on the PCR reads, yielding one entry per CDR3 protein. The data contain about 370,000 distinct CDR3 sequences, roughly 22% of them singletons. The material sequenced was PBMCs from the stem cell graft donor, taken from the stem cell graft. All receptors derive from a human donor who donated a stem cell graft to a child with acute myeloid leukemia.

This clonotype has more than one count but fewer than ten. The chain uses TRBV5-1 and TRBJ2-5; 8 nucleotides line up with TRBD2. This CDR3 comprises 17 residues. The germline CDR1 and CDR2 sequences are SGHRS and YFSETQ. Trimming removed 4 bases from V and 5 bases from J; junction bases left unmatched: 16. CDR3 DNA sequence: TGCGCCAGCAGCATACCCCTCGGGAACGGGAGGGGGGAGACCCAGTACTTC. This sequence encodes CASSIPLGNGRGETQYF.

The table lists this clonotype with a few counts. The CDR3 DNA is TGCGCCAGCAGCCAAGATAGGGGCTTAGGTCGGTTCTTC. Amino acids: CASSQDRGLGRFF. This chain links TRBV4-3 with TRBJ2-1; D might be TRBD1 (5 bases). Germline V gene lookup returns CDR1 LGHNA and CDR2 YSLEER. Trimming took 0 bases from V and 15 from J, leaving 15 bases between them. This CDR3 has 13 residues.

In this sample, this clonotype turned up a few times. The rearrangement joins TRBV4-2 to TRBJ2-1; 9 bases align to TRBD2. The CDR3 runs to 18 residues. V dropped 1 base and J dropped 0; count of bases not matched to a gene: 7. Germline values: CDR1 LGHNA, CDR2 YNFKEQ. CDR3 nucleotide sequence: TGTGCCAGCAGCCAAGCTAGCGGGATTCCGGGCTCCTACAATGAGCAGTTCTTC. Amino acid sequence: CASSQASGIPGSYNEQFF.

This clonotype was picked up many times. The chain employs TRBV6-1 and TRBJ1-3; D is unclear. Trimming removed 4 bases at V and 3 bases at J, with 4 bases between. The CDR3 covers 12 residues. The germline V gene has CDR1 MNHNS and CDR2 SASEGT. This chain's CDR3 is CASSVGGNTIYF. The CDR3, as DNA: TGTGCCAGCAGTGTGGGTGGAAACACCATATATTTT.

The chain couples TRBV11-2 to TRBJ2-7; possibly TRBD1 for D (5 bases). This CDR3 contains 13 residues. Germline values: CDR1 SGHAT, CDR2 FQNNGV. Trimming took 3 bases from V and 5 from J, leaving 11 bases between them. The CDR3 here is CASSLLQGNEQYF. CDR3 sequence (DNA): TGTGCCAGCAGCTTGTTGCAGGGTAACGAGCAGTACTTC.

This clonotype was counted between two and nine times. The CDR3 protein is CASSLYTQYF. In DNA form, the CDR3 reads TGTGCCAGCAGTCTTTATACGCAGTATTTT. This chain connects TRBV27 to TRBJ2-3; D remains unclear. Per germline, CDR1 MNHEY and CDR2 SMNVEV (reference sequence). Trimming removed 5 bases at V and 7 bases at J, with 4 bases between. The CDR3 length is 10 residues.

This clonotype was detected a few times. This chain joins TRBV20-1 and TRBJ2-1; 8 nucleotides match TRBD1. This CDR3 is 14 amino acids long. Germline trimming cut 0 bases from V and 11 bases from J; bases unmatched to any gene: 9. Germline V gene data show CDR1 as DFQATT and CDR2 as SNEGSKA (reference sequence). DNA for the CDR3: TGCAGTGCTAGAGACAAGGCCGGGACAGGAAAGCAGTTCTTC. It is translated as CSARDKAGTGKQFF.

The sample holds one count of this clonotype. The V and J genes are TRBV28 and TRBJ2-5, with 11 positions matching TRBD2. V lost 6 bases, J lost 7 bases, and 13 bases stayed unmatched. The CDR3 loop spans 16 amino acids. CDR1 is MDHEN, CDR2 SYDVKM, per germline. The CDR3 sequence: CASSEISGRALATQYF. The CDR3 DNA follows: TGTGCCAGCAGCGAGATTAGCGGGAGGGCCTTAGCGACCCAGTACTTC.

This clonotype was detected a few times. V is TRBV6-5 and J is TRBJ2-7, with D possibly matching TRBD2 (5 bases). This CDR3 is 15 amino acids long. CDR1 and CDR2 (germline): MNHEY, SVGAGI. V lost 2 bases, J lost 4 bases, and 15 bases lay in between. Here the CDR3 DNA reads TGTGCCAGCAGTTACGGTCGAGGGAGTACTTACGAGCAGTACTTC. Translating it yields CASSYGRGSTYEQYF.

This CDR3 reads CASSQDREEQRRTYEQYF. The DNA of the CDR3 is TGCGCCAGCAGCCAAGATAGAGAGGAGCAGCGTAGGACCTACGAGCAGTACTTC. The chain recombines TRBV4-3 with TRBJ2-7; D remains ambiguous. Germline CDR1 reads LGHNA; CDR2 reads YSLEER. Between the trimmed V and J ends, which lost 0 bases and 2 bases, there was a span of 20 bases. The CDR3 runs 18 residues.

This clonotype showed up many times. V is TRBV12-3 or TRBV12-4 and J is TRBJ1-1, with 7 bases aligning to TRBD1. V lost 5 bases and J lost 1; bases outside the gene matches: 1. CDR3 length: 13 residues. The CDR3 here is CASSRTGNTEAFF. CDR3 coding DNA: TGTGCCAGCAGTCGGACAGGGAACACTGAAGCTTTCTTT.

The V gene is TRBV7-2, the J gene TRBJ2-3, with D maybe TRBD2 (6 bases). V lost 4 bases and J 4 bases, leaving 12 bases between the germline ends. The CDR3 runs to 14 residues. Germline values: CDR1 SGHTA, CDR2 FQGNSA. CDR3 protein: CASSSALAPDTQYF. CDR3 nucleotides: TGTGCCAGCAGCTCAGCCCTAGCGCCAGATACGCAGTATTTT.

The DNA of the CDR3 is TGCAGCGTTGATCATGGGGGTAAAGGTGAAAAACTGTTTTTT. It encodes CSVDHGGKGEKLFF. This chain links TRBV29-1 with TRBJ1-4, with TRBD1 as a possible D gene (5 bases). The CDR3 loop spans 14 amino acids. The germline CDR1 and CDR2 sequences are SQVTM and ANQGSEA. The V and J ends lost 3 bases and 7 bases respectively, with 15 bases between them.

The chain has TRBV2 and TRBJ2-7, with 7 nucleotides matching TRBD2. V lost 2 bases and J lost 2; bases outside the gene matches: 6. The CDR3 loop spans 15 amino acids. The germline V gene encodes CDR1 SNHLY and CDR2 FYNNEI. CDR3 loop: CASSENGGGTYEQYF. As DNA, the CDR3 is TGTGCCAGCAGTGAAAATGGCGGGGGAACCTACGAGCAGTACTTC.

The rearrangement joins TRBV9 to TRBJ2-1; TRBD1 matches 9 bases. V lost 1 base and J lost 8; bases outside the gene matches: 10. This CDR3 is built from 16 residues. Germline CDR1 SGDLS, CDR2 YYNGEE. The CDR3 loop is CASSVTPGQGFDEQFF. CDR3 nucleotide sequence: TGTGCCAGCAGCGTAACCCCGGGACAGGGATTCGATGAGCAGTTCTTC.

A few counts support this clonotype. The chain joins TRBV11-2 to TRBJ2-7; D is perhaps TRBD2 (5 bases). Germline V gene sequence: CDR1 SGHAT, CDR2 FQNNGV. V shed 0 bases and J shed 4 bases, with 34 bases lying between them. The CDR3 has 22 residues. CDR3: CASSLDGLGGSSYTLNIYEQYF. Written as DNA, the CDR3 is TGTGCCAGCAGCTTAGATGGGCTAGGTGGGTCTAGCTATACCCTTAACATTTACGAGCAGTACTTC.

This clonotype has ten or more counts. J is TRBJ2-1 and V is TRBV9, with 11 bases aligning to TRBD2. The CDR3 runs 21 residues. With 2 bases clipped from V and 5 bases from J, the junction kept 21 bases outside the gene matches. CDR1 is SGDLS, CDR2 YYNGEE, per germline. The CDR3 nucleotides read TGTGCCAGCAGCGTGCACCAGGGGGACAGATTTAGCGGGAGGGCCAACAATGAGCAGTTCTTC. As protein: CASSVHQGDRFSGRANNEQFF.

This chain connects TRBV9 to TRBJ2-1; maybe TRBD2 (6 bases). The CDR3 is made up of 17 amino acids. V lost 0 bases, J lost 0 bases, and 13 bases lay in between. Germline loops: CDR1 SGDLS, CDR2 YYNGEE. The DNA for the CDR3 is TGTGCCAGCAGCGTAGAGCGGGCCCCTTACTCCTACAATGAGCAGTTCTTC. It yields the protein CASSVERAPYSYNEQFF.

The table lists this clonotype with many counts. The chain is built from TRBV6-5 and TRBJ2-7, with TRBD2 matching 10 bases. Germline V gene data show CDR1 as MNHEY and CDR2 as SVGAGI. V was pared by 1 base and J by 0 bases, with 3 bases of the junction left unmatched. The CDR3 length is 16 residues. The CDR3 DNA sequence: TGTGCCAGCAGTTACTACTCTAGCGGGAGCTCCTACGAGCAGTACTTC. Its translation: CASSYYSSGSSYEQYF.

This sequence joins TRBV5-1 and TRBJ2-7; 10 bases agree with TRBD2. Trimming at V came to 7 bases and at J to 0 bases, leaving 13 bases not matched to a gene. Looked up from germline, CDR1 is SGHRS and CDR2 is YFSETQ. The CDR3 is 17 residues long. CDR3 region: CASAHSGLAEASYEQYF. The CDR3 bases are TGCGCCAGCGCACACTCTGGACTAGCGGAGGCCTCCTACGAGCAGTACTTC.

This chain connects TRBV4-1 to TRBJ2-1; D gene uncertain. CDR3 length: 18 amino acids. Per germline, CDR1 MGHRA and CDR2 YSYEKL. Trimming stripped 1 base from V and 3 bases from J, with 19 bases between. CDR3 in DNA: TGCGCCAGCAGCCAAGTTAAACTGAGACGTCCGATCTACAATGAGCAGTTCTTC. Translated, it gives CASSQVKLRRPIYNEQFF.

This clonotype occurred many times. The CDR3 spells CSALGQGQETQYF. For the CDR3, the DNA is TGCAGTGCTTTGGGACAGGGGCAAGAGACCCAGTACTTC. The V and J genes are TRBV20-1 and TRBJ2-5; TRBD1 matches 10 bases. V dropped 5 bases and J dropped 2; count of bases not matched to a gene: 2. The CDR3 consists of 13 residues. From germline, CDR1 is DFQATT and CDR2 SNEGSKA (reference sequence).

This clonotype was observed a few times. The gene calls are TRBV6-5 and TRBJ2-5; D unresolved. CDR1 and CDR2 (germline): MNHEY, SVGAGI. The CDR3 length is 13 residues. Deletions cut 1 base from V and 4 bases from J, with 7 bases between. The CDR3, as DNA: TGTGCCAGCAGTTACTTCGGGCGAGAGACCCAGTACTTC. It specifies CASSYFGRETQYF.

The gene calls are TRBV29-1 and TRBJ2-2, with TRBD2 matching over 8 bases. The germline V gene has CDR1 SQVTM and CDR2 ANQGSEA. The CDR3 is 15 amino acids. Trimming removed 4 bases from V and 4 bases from J; junction bases left unmatched: 8. CDR3 DNA: TGCAGCGTTGGGAGCGGGAGAGGAGTCACCGGGGAGCTGTTTTTT. Translated: CSVGSGRGVTGELFF.

The J gene is TRBJ2-1, the V gene TRBV20-1; D gene unclear. Germline lookup yields CDR1 DFQATT and CDR2 SNEGSKA (reference sequence). CDR3 length: 11 amino acids. Trimming removed 6 bases from V and 7 bases from J, with 10 bases in between. The CDR3 here is CSASPGNEQFF. The CDR3 nucleotides are TGCAGTGCCAGTCCCGGGAATGAGCAGTTCTTC.

This clonotype came up many times. The rearrangement links TRBV6-5 to TRBJ2-7; 8 bases fit TRBD1. The V and J ends lost 3 bases and 9 bases, in that order; junction bases with no gene match: 10. In germline, CDR1 is MNHEY, CDR2 SVGAGI. CDR3 length: 14 amino acids. The CDR3 is CASSYTDRAYWQYF. For the CDR3, the DNA is TGTGCCAGCAGTTATACGGACAGGGCGTATTGGCAGTACTTC.

V and J are TRBV12-3 or TRBV12-4 and TRBJ2-1; the match to TRBD2 covers 9 bases. J gave up 9 bases and V 6 bases, and 6 bases lay outside the gene matches. CDR3 size: 13 residues. The CDR3 nucleotides are TGTGCCAGCAGCCTCGGAGCGGGAGGTGAGCAGTTCTTC. Its translation: CASSLGAGGEQFF.

In its sample, this clonotype was seen a few times. The rearrangement joins TRBV20-1 to TRBJ1-5; D remains ambiguous. Per germline, CDR1 DFQATT and CDR2 SNEGSKA (reference sequence). V was shortened by 0 bases and J by 4 bases, with 10 bases between the two germline ends. The CDR3 is 14 amino acids. For the CDR3, the DNA is TGCAGTGCTAGAGATTTTGCCCCTAATCAGCCCCAGCATTTT. Protein product: CSARDFAPNQPQHF.

This clonotype has only a few counts. The V gene is TRBV7-9, the J gene TRBJ2-1; a weak D match, TRBD1 (6 bases). V lost 5 bases, J lost 8 bases, and 16 bases lay in between. CDR1 and CDR2 from the germline V gene are SEHNR and FQNEAQ (reference sequence). There are 14 residues in the CDR3. The CDR3 DNA reads TGTGCCAGCAGCCGCAGCACAGGGTTCGATGAGCAGTTCTTC. Translation: CASSRSTGFDEQFF.

This clonotype was seen at least ten times. The chain is built from TRBV15 and TRBJ2-4, with a weak D call TRBD2 (6 bases). The CDR3 consists of 18 residues. Deletions cut 3 bases from V and 0 bases from J, with 18 bases between. Germline V gene data show CDR1 as LNHNV and CDR2 as YYDKDF (reference sequence). DNA for the CDR3: TGTGCCACCAGCAGCCTCCACATAGCGGACCTAGCCAAAAACATTCAGTACTTC. This gives the protein CATSSLHIADLAKNIQYF. The variable domain in full, completed from reference TRBV15 and TRBJ2-4, reads DAMVIQNPRYQVTQFGKPVTLSCSQTLNHNVMYWYQQKSSQAPKLLFHYYDKDFNNEADTPDNFQSRRPNTSFCFLDIRSPGLGDTAMYLCATSSLHIADLAKNIQYFGAGTRLSVL.